This T cell receptor (beta chain) was profiled in a study of shared clonotypes between healthy human individuals. Both subsets, CD45RA+ naive and CD45RA-negative memory, were split from the CD4+ cells. Germline V lookup: CDR1 ENHRY, CDR2 SYGVKD. This CDR3 spans 14 amino acids. Deletions cut 2 bases from V and 5 bases from J, with 12 bases between. Data came from immunoSEQ multiplex PCR; TCRdb stores just in-frame clones and leaves some out. The top ten hold around 1.4% of the sample, which has around 940,000 clones, over 75% seen once. This rearrangement joins TRBV10-3 to TRBJ2-5; D might be TRBD1 (8 bases). The sequence derives from a man aged 18 to 35 in good health. The sequenced material came from memory CD4+ T cells sorted from blood. Specified subset: CD45RA-negative fraction. CDR3 DNA: TGTGCCATCAGTGAGGGACAGGGAGGGGAGACCCAGTACTTC. Residues: CAISEGQGGETQYF.